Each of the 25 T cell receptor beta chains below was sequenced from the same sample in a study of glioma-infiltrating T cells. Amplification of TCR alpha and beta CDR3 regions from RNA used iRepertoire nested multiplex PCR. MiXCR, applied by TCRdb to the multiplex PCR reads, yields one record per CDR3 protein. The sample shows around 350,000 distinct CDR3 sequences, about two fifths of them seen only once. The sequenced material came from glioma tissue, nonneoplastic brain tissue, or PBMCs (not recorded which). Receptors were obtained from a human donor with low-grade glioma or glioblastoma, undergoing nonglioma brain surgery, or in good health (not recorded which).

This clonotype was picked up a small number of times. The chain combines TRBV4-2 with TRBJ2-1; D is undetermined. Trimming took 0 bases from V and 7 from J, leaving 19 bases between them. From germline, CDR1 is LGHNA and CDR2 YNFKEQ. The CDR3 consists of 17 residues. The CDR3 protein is CASSQDARKTMRNEQFF. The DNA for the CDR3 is TGTGCCAGCAGCCAAGATGCCCGTAAGACAATGCGGAATGAGCAGTTCTTC.

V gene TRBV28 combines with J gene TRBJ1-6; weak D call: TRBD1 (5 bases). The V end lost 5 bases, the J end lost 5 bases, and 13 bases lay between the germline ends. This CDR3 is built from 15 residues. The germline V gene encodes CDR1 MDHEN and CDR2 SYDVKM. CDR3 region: CASSTRQFDNSPLHF. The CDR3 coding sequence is TGTGCCAGCAGTACCCGACAGTTTGATAATTCACCCCTCCACTTT.

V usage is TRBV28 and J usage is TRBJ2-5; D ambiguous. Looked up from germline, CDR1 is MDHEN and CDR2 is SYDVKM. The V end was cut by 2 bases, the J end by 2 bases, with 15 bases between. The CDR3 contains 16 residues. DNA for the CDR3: TGTGCCAGCAGTTTAATCGGGCAGGTACCGCAAGAGACCCAGTACTTC. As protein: CASSLIGQVPQETQYF. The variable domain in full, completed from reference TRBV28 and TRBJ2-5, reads DVKVTQSSRYLVKRTGEKVFLECVQDMDHENMFWYRQDPGLGLRLIYFSYDVKMKEKGDIPEGYSVSREKKERFSLILESASTNQTSMYLCASSLIGQVPQETQYFGPGTRLLVL.

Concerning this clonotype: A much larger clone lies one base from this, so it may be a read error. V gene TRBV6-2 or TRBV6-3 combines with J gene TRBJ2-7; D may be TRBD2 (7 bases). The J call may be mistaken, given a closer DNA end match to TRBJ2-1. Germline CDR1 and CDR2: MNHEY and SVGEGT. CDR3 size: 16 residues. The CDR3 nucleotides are TGTGCCAGCAGTTGGGGTGGGGGAGGGGGACACAATGAGCAGTTCTTC. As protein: CASSWGGGGGHNEQFF.

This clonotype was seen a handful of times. In nucleotides, the CDR3 is TGTGCCAGTGGTACAGGAGCCAAAAACATTCAGTACTTC. Translation: CASGTGAKNIQYF. The chain uses TRBV5-4 and TRBJ2-4, with D possibly being TRBD1 (5 bases). The CDR3 extends over 13 amino acids. With 8 bases removed from V and 0 bases from J, the gap between germline ends came to 9 bases. Germline V gives CDR1 SGHNT, CDR2 YYREEE (reference sequence).

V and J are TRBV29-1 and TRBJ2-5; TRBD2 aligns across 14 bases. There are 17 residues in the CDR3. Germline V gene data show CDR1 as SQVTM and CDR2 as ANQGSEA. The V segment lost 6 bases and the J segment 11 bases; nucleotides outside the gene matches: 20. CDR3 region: CSVPFGPGLAGAGEQYF. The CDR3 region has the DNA TGCAGCGTACCCTTTGGACCGGGACTAGCGGGAGCAGGTGAGCAGTACTTC.

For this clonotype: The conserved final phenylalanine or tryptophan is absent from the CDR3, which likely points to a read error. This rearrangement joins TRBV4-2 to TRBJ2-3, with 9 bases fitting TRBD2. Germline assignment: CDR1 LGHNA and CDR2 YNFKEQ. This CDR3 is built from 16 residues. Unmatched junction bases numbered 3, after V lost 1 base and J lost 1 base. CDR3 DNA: TGTGCCAGCAGCCAAGCTAGCGGGATGCGCACAGATACGCAGTATTTA. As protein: CASSQASGMRTDTQYL.

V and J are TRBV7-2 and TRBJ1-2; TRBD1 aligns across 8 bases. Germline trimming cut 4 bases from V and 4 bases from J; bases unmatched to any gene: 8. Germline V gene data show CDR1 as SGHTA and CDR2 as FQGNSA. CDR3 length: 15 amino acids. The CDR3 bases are TGTGCCAGCAGCTACCGGGACAGGCTTTTCTATGGCTACACCTTC. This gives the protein CASSYRDRLFYGYTF. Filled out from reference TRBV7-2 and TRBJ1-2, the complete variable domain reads GAGVSQSPSNKVTEKGKDVELRCDPISGHTALYWYRQSLGQGLEFLIYFQGNSAPDKSGLPSDRFSAERTGGSVSTLTIQRTQQEDSAVYLCASSYRDRLFYGYTFGSGTRLTVV.

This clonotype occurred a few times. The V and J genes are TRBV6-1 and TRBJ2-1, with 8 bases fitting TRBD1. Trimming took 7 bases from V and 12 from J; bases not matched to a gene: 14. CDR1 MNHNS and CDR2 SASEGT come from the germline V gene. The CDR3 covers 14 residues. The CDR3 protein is CASTGQGRDDGQFF. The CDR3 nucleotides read TGTGCCAGCACCGGACAGGGTAGGGACGATGGGCAGTTCTTC.

CDR3 residues: CASSQMGQGNSPLHF. The CDR3 nucleotides read TGCGCCAGCAGCCAAATGGGGCAAGGGAATTCACCCCTCCACTTT. The chain carries TRBV4-1 and TRBJ1-6, with D tentatively TRBD1 (5 bases). The V end was cut by 2 bases, the J end by 7 bases, with 12 bases between. CDR3 size: 15 residues. Germline loops: CDR1 MGHRA, CDR2 YSYEKL.

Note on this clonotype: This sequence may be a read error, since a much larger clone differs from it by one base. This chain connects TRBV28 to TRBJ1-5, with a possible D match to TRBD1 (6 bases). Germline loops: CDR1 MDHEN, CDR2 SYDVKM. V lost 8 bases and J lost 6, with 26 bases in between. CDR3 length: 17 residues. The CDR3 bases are TGTGCCAGCCTGAAAAAAGGGGGGCAGGGAGGCAGTCAGCCCCAGCATTTT. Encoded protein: CASLKKGGQGGSQPQHF.

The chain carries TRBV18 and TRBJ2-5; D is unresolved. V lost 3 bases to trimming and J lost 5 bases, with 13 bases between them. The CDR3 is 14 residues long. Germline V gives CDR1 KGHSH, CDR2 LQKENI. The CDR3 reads CASSPSDPRETQYF. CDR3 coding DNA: TGTGCCAGCTCACCTTCGGACCCGCGGGAGACCCAGTACTTC.

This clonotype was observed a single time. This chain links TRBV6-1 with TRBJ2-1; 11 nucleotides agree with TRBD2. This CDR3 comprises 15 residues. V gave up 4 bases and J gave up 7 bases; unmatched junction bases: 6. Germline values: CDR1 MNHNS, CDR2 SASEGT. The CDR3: CASSAGIAGGNEQFF. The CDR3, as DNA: TGTGCCAGCAGTGCGGGAATAGCGGGAGGGAATGAGCAGTTCTTC.

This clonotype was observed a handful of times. The CDR3 reads CASTPLGMNTEAFF. CDR3 DNA sequence: TGTGCCAGTACCCCCCTGGGAATGAACACTGAAGCTTTCTTT. The chain links TRBV6-5 to TRBJ1-1; D uncertain. CDR1 is MNHEY and CDR2 is SVGAGI in the germline V gene. The length of the CDR3 is 14 residues. With 9 bases removed from V and 0 bases from J, the gap between germline ends came to 14 bases.

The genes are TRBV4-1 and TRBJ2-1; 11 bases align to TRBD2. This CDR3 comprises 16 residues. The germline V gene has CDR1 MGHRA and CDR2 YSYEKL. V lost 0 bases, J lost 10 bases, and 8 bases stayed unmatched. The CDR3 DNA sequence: TGCGCCAGCAGCCAAGATCCCACTAGCGGGAGCATGGAGCAGTTCTTC. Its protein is CASSQDPTSGSMEQFF.

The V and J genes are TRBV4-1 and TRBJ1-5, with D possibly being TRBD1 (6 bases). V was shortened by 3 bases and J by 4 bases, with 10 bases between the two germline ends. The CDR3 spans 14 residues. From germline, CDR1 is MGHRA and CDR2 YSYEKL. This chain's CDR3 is CASSHGTNNQPQHF. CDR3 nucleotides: TGCGCCAGCAGCCATGGGACAAATAATCAGCCCCAGCATTTT.

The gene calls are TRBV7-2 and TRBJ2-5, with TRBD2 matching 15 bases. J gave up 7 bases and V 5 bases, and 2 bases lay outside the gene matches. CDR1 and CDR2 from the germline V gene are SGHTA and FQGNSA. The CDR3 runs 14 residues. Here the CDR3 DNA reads TGTGCCAGCAGCACGGGACTAGCGGGAGGGACCCAGTACTTC. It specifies CASSTGLAGGTQYF. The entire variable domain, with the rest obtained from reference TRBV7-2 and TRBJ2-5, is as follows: GAGVSQSPSNKVTEKGKDVELRCDPISGHTALYWYRQSLGQGLEFLIYFQGNSAPDKSGLPSDRFSAERTGGSVSTLTIQRTQQEDSAVYLCASSTGLAGGTQYFGPGTRLLVL.

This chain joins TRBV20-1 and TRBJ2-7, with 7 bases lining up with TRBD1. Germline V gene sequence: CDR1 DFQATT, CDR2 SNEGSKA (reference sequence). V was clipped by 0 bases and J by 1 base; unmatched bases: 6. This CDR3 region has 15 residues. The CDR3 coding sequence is TGCAGTGCTAGAGAAGGGGGCGCAGTATCCTACGAGCAGTACTTC. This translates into CSAREGGAVSYEQYF.

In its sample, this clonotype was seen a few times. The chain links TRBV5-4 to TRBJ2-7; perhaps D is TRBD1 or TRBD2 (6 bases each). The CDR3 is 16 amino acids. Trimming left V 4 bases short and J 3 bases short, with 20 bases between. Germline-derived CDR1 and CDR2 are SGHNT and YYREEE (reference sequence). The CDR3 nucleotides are TGTGCCAGCAGCCCCGGCTCGGGGGCAAGGGGCTACGAGCAGTACTTC. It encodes CASSPGSGARGYEQYF. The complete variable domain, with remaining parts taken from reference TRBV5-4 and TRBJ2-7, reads ETGVTQSPTHLIKTRGQQVTLRCSSQSGHNTVSWYQQALGQGPQFIFQYYREEENGRGNFPPRFSGLQFPNYSSELNVNALELDDSALYLCASSPGSGARGYEQYFGPGTRLTVT.

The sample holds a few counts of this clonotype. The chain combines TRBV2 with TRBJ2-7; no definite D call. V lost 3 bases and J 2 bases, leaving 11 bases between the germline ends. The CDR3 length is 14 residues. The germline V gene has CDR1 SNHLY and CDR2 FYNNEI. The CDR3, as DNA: TGTGCCAGCAGTGAGGGCAGATTAACCTACGAGCAGTACTTC. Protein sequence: CASSEGRLTYEQYF. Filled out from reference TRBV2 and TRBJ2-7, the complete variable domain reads EPEVTQTPSHQVTQMGQEVILRCVPISNHLYFYWYRQILGQKVEFLVSFYNNEISEKSEIFDDQFSVERPDGSNFTLKIRSTKLEDSAMYFCASSEGRLTYEQYFGPGTRLTVT.

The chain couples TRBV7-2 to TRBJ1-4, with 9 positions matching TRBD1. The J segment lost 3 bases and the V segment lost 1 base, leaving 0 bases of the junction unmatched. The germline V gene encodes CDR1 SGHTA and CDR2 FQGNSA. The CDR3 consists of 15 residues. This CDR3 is CASSLDRGPNEKLFF. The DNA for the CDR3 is TGTGCCAGCAGCTTAGACAGGGGGCCTAATGAAAAACTGTTTTTT.

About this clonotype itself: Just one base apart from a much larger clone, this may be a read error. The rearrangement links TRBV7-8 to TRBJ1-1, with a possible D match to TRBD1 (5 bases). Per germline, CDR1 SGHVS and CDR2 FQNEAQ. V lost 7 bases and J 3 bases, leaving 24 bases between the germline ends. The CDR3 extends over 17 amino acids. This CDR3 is CASNIDSTSGTYTEAFF. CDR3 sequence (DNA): TGTGCCAGCAACATCGATAGTACATCAGGGACGTACACTGAAGCTTTCTTT.

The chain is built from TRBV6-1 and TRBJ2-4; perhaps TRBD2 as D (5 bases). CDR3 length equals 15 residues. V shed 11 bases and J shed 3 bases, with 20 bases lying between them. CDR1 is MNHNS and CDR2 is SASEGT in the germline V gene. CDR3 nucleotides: TGTGCCGGCACTAATATCGAGGGTTACAAAAACATTCAGTACTTC. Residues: CAGTNIEGYKNIQYF.

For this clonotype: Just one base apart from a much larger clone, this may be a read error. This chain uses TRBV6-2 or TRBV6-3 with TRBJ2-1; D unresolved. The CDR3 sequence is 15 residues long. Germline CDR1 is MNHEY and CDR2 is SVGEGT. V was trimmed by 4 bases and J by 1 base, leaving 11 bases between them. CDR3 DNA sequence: TGTGCCAGCAGTTTTGTGGGAAGTTCCTACAATGAGCAGTTCTTC. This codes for CASSFVGSSYNEQFF.

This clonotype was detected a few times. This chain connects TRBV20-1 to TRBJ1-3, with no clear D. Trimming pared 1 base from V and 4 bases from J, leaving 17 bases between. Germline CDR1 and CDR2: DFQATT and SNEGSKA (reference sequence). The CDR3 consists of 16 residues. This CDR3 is CSARALSRARGNTIYF. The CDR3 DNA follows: TGCAGTGCTAGAGCCCTTTCGAGGGCGCGGGGAAACACCATATATTTT.